This TCR beta chain was observed in a study of OX40 agonist ivuxolimab in advanced cancers. As for the study more broadly: Ivuxolimab was a fully human IgG2 agonistic monoclonal antibody targeting the costimulatory receptor OX40 (CD134). Intravenous ivuxolimab was administered to patients every 2 weeks at six dose levels: 0.01, 0.1, 0.3, 1.5, 3 and 10 mg/kg. Of the roughly 54 patients in dose escalation, about 20 had hepatocellular carcinoma, some 15 had melanoma, 9 had renal cell carcinoma and 9 had head and neck cancer. In the dose-escalation cohort, approximately 80% of patients were male, and the mean age was roughly 60 years with a range of roughly 20 to 85. Patients were allowed to have had prior anti-PD-1, anti-PD-L1 or anti-CTLA-4 therapy, and 40% of the dose-escalation patients had previously received checkpoint inhibitors. Partial responses were achieved by three dose-escalation patients, of whom one had hepatocellular carcinoma and two had cutaneous melanoma. Peripheral TCRbeta sequencing aimed to test whether ivuxolimab altered TCR sequence diversity and caused clonal T-cell expansion. The paper reports the monotherapy dose-escalation portion (N of about 54 patients) of the phase I ivuxolimab trial. Overall results and qualifications from the work: At doses from 0.1 to 3.0 mg/kg, clonal expansion was seen in both CD4+ and CD8+ blood T cells between baseline and week 6. After ivuxolimab, expanded clones were on average more numerous among CD8+ T cells than among CD4+ T cells. Low levels of normalized T-cell clonal expansion were also seen in some patients who did not respond. Which antigens the clonally expanded peripheral T cells were specific for was not determined. In the 0.1-3.0 mg/kg groups, partial responders were among the patients with the lowest normalized peripheral clonal expansion, particularly in CD8+ T cells.

Compared with germline, V lacks 6 bases and J lacks 3 bases; bases without a gene match: 5. The CDR3 goes from the cysteine to the phenylalanine over 14 residues. The entry retains the CDR3 DNA only, 42 bases that are in frame from base 1. Reading the germline V gene gives CDR1 ENHRY and CDR2 SYGVKD. Patients with autoimmune disease history or receiving systemic immunosuppression were excluded from the trial. In every dose cohort, peripheral blood was drawn for TCR sequencing at baseline, cycle 4 day 1, and cycle 7 day 1. Samples were obtained from an open-label, multicenter, first-in-human phase I dose-escalation trial of ivuxolimab. Adults with locally advanced or metastatic melanoma, renal cell carcinoma, hepatocellular carcinoma or head and neck squamous cell carcinoma were enrolled in the trial. Before TCR sequencing, CD4+ T cells and CD8+ T cells were sorted from peripheral blood as separate populations.

This clone was seen only a few times. There is no known antigen for this receptor. Base qualities are not recorded, but no much larger clone differs from it by a single base. For sequencing of the TCRbeta CDR3 region, genomic DNA was extracted from the sorted cells. The immunoSEQ Assay was used for sequencing of TCRbeta CDR3 regions. The immuneACCESS repertoire file appears here via TCRdb, limited to in-frame rearrangements. These files lack a portion of the clones; in checked studies, under half of the deficit traces to unresolved V genes, and the cause of the others is not known. For this sample there are about 77,000 clones; 90% to 95% appear just once. The top ten hold roughly 5% of the sample.

The material sequenced was CD4+ or CD8+ T cells sorted from blood, taken in a trial of the OX40 agonist ivuxolimab. The TCR originated in an adult with an advanced solid tumor such as melanoma, head and neck, liver or kidney cancer. The rearrangement combines TRBV10-3 with TRBJ1-1; TRBD1 lines up with 9 middle nucleotides. The CDR3 reads as follows: CAISNRGRDTEAFF. The DNA sequence follows: TGTGCCATCAGCAACAGGGGGCGGGACACTGAAGCTTTCTTT.